These 21 T cell receptor beta chains share one sample of origin, sequenced in a study of graft-versus-host responses after intestinal transplantation (dated by TCRdb to the early 2020s). Explained via the paper, the time point label denotes: cells obtained before transplantation from donor or recipient. The protocol used for the library was the immunoSEQ multiplex PCR assay. The immuneACCESS repertoire file appears here via TCRdb, limited to in-frame rearrangements. These files lack a portion of the clones; in checked studies, under half of the deficit traces to unresolved V genes, and the cause of the others is not known. Recorded for this sample are 11,000 to 15,000 clones; about 30% of them occurred a single time. The ten largest clones capture 4.5% to 6% of the sample. The input for sequencing was alloreactive CD4+ T cells from a mixed lymphocyte reaction culture, taken before intestinal transplant. The sample's cell subset or site label, decoded: CFSE-low proliferating T cells sorted from roughly 6-day pre-transplant mixed lymphocyte reaction (GvH or HvG direction). The receptors stem from a human patient who received an intestinal transplant.

This clone has a handful of counts. This chain joins TRBV5-1 and TRBJ2-3; maybe TRBD1 (5 bases). With 0 bases removed from V and 4 bases from J, the gap between germline ends came to 12 bases. Germline V CDR1 and CDR2: SGHRS, YFSETQ. This CDR3 comprises 15 residues. This chain's CDR3 is CASSLGVGVPDTQYF. The CDR3 DNA follows: TGCGCCAGCAGCTTGGGCGTAGGGGTCCCAGATACGCAGTATTTT.

The chain combines TRBV10-1 with TRBJ2-5; tentatively, D is TRBD1 (5 bases). The CDR3 runs to 13 residues. V was cut by 8 bases and J by 4 bases, with 14 bases left in between. Germline CDR1 reads WNHNN; CDR2 reads SYGVQD (reference sequence). The CDR3 nucleotides are TGCGCCAGCGCGGACATCAACCTAGAGACCCAGTACTTC. Translation: CASADINLETQYF.

This clone is medium-sized. This chain uses TRBV21-1 with TRBJ2-6; TRBD2 is taken as the D call from the table, unchecked against the DNA. TRBV21-1 is shown as a pseudogene. The CDR3 contains 17 residues. The CDR3 DNA reads as TGTGCCAGCAGCAAAGAGGAGGACCTCTCTGGGGCCAACGTCCTGACTTTC. It specifies CASSKEEDLSGANVLTF.

Relative to its sample, this clone is large (0.1 to 1%). V is TRBV2 and J is TRBJ2-7, with 7 bases fitting TRBD2. CDR1 and CDR2 from the germline V gene are SNHLY and FYNNEI. V shed 6 bases and J 0 bases; nucleotides not matched to a gene: 5. CDR3 length: 14 residues. Here the CDR3 reads CASSLAAFSYEQYF. The CDR3 DNA is TGTGCCAGCAGCCTAGCGGCCTTCTCCTACGAGCAGTACTTC.

This clone was detected once. The chain uses TRBV7-2 and TRBJ2-3; no clear D. V shed 4 bases and J shed 4 bases, with 12 bases lying between them. The CDR3 has 14 amino acids. The germline V gene encodes CDR1 SGHTA and CDR2 FQGNSA. The CDR3 region is CASSSARSSDTQYF. The CDR3 coding sequence is TGTGCCAGCAGCTCCGCCCGGTCGTCAGATACGCAGTATTTT.

The chain links TRBV6-5 to TRBJ1-5, with D hard to call. V lost 1 base to trimming and J lost 3 bases, with 7 bases between them. Germline CDR1 reads MNHEY; CDR2 reads SVGAGI. This CDR3 is 14 amino acids long. The CDR3 region is CASSYLAFNQPQHF. The CDR3 coding sequence is TGTGCCAGCAGTTACTTAGCTTTCAATCAGCCCCAGCATTTT.

This chain connects TRBV27 to TRBJ1-5, with 10 positions matching TRBD1. The CDR3 spans 15 residues. Trimming removed 5 bases from V and 5 bases from J; junction bases left unmatched: 6. CDR1 MNHEY and CDR2 SMNVEV come from the germline V gene (reference sequence). This chain's CDR3 is CASSPRTGGDQPQHF. For the CDR3, the DNA is TGTGCCAGCAGTCCGCGGACAGGGGGGGATCAGCCCCAGCATTTT.

This sequence joins TRBV7-9 and TRBJ1-2; the D gene is possibly TRBD1 (6 bases). The germline CDR1 and CDR2 sequences are SEHNR and FQNEAQ (reference sequence). This CDR3 has 15 amino acids. V was clipped by 1 base and J by 2 bases, with 11 bases between them. DNA of the CDR3: TGTGCCAGCAGCTTAGGTTGGGGGGCGAACTATGGCTACACCTTC. Protein: CASSLGWGANYGYTF. Supplemented by reference TRBV7-9 and TRBJ1-2, the full variable domain reads DTGVSQNPRHKITKRGQNVTFRCDPISEHNRLYWYRQTLGQGPEFLTYFQNEAQLEKSRLLSDRFSAERPKGSFSTLEIQRTEQGDSAMYLCASSLGWGANYGYTFGSGTRLTVV.

This clone was detected a few times. V gene TRBV6-5 combines with J gene TRBJ2-7; 13 bases are shared with TRBD2. J gave up 3 bases and V 6 bases, and 5 bases lay outside the gene matches. Germline V gene data show CDR1 as MNHEY and CDR2 as SVGAGI. The CDR3 has 15 amino acids. CDR3 sequence reads: CASRGLAGSFYEQYF. For the CDR3, the DNA is TGTGCCAGCAGGGGACTAGCGGGATCTTTCTACGAGCAGTACTTC.

This clone was counted between two and nine times. The J gene is TRBJ2-5, the V gene TRBV13; the D is unclear. CDR3 size: 14 residues. The germline CDR1 and CDR2 sequences are PRHDT and FYEKMQ (reference sequence). V dropped 2 bases and J dropped 1 base, with 8 bases sitting between them. CDR3 nucleotides: TGTGCCAGCAGCTTAATGTACAGCCAAGAGACCCAGTACTTC. Translation gives CASSLMYSQETQYF.

This clone has only a few counts. The V gene is TRBV5-1, the J gene TRBJ2-5; the D call may be TRBD1 or TRBD2 (5 bases each). The CDR3 spans 15 residues. CDR1 and CDR2 (germline): SGHRS, YFSETQ. Trimming removed 3 bases from V and 3 bases from J, with 15 bases in between. CDR3 protein: CASSSRDPRKETQYF. CDR3 nucleotide sequence: TGCGCCAGCAGCTCCCGGGACCCAAGAAAAGAGACCCAGTACTTC.

The chain couples TRBV5-1 to TRBJ2-3, with TRBD2 matching 11 bases. The V and J ends lost 5 bases and 0 bases, in that order; junction bases with no gene match: 5. Germline V gene sequence: CDR1 SGHRS, CDR2 YFSETQ. The CDR3 consists of 16 residues. The CDR3 loop reads CASSPIAGGSTDTQYF. CDR3 coding DNA: TGCGCCAGCAGTCCAATAGCGGGAGGGAGCACAGATACGCAGTATTTT.

In its sample, this clone ranks as medium-sized. The CDR3 reads CASSVGRYYGYTF. For the CDR3, the DNA is TGTGCCAGCAGTGTGGGACGGTACTATGGCTACACCTTC. The chain employs TRBV6-1 and TRBJ1-2, with D perhaps matching TRBD1 (5 bases). Per the germline V gene, CDR1 is MNHNS and CDR2 is SASEGT. The CDR3 consists of 13 residues. Trimming cost V 4 bases and J 3 bases, with 9 bases left between them.

In its sample, this clone was seen a few times. The chain couples TRBV11-3 to TRBJ2-2; 7 nucleotides line up with TRBD1. Germline loops: CDR1 SGHNT, CDR2 YENEEA. The trim removed 5 bases at V and 5 bases at J, leaving 8 bases unmatched. This CDR3 has 15 residues. The CDR3 DNA reads TGTGCCAGCAGCATGAACAGGGGAAGGACCGGGGAGCTGTTTTTT. Its protein product is CASSMNRGRTGELFF.

In this sample, this clone turned up a few times. The gene calls are TRBV6-1 and TRBJ1-1; D might be TRBD1 (5 bases). CDR1 MNHNS and CDR2 SASEGT come from the germline V gene. CDR3 length equals 14 residues. V was clipped by 10 bases and J by 4 bases, with 19 bases between them. The CDR3 bases are TGTGCCACTACCTCCTCCGGAAGGGGCACTGAAGCTTTCTTT. It yields the protein CATTSSGRGTEAFF.

The genes are TRBV2 and TRBJ1-2, with 8 bases matching TRBD1. The length of the CDR3 is 15 residues. The germline gives CDR1 SNHLY, CDR2 FYNNEI. Trimming took 4 bases from V and 7 from J; bases not matched to a gene: 11. CDR3 amino acids: CASSAGQGPSGGYTF. The CDR3 DNA reads as TGTGCCAGCAGTGCCGGACAGGGACCTAGTGGTGGCTACACCTTC.

This clone appeared a few times. This sequence joins TRBV11-1 and TRBJ2-3; 12 nucleotides match TRBD2. With 5 bases clipped from V and 5 bases from J, the junction kept 14 bases outside the gene matches. The CDR3 sequence is 18 residues long. Germline values: CDR1 SGHAT, CDR2 FQDESV (reference sequence). CDR3 protein: CASSPGLAGFTLKDTQYF. As DNA, the CDR3 is TGTGCCAGCAGCCCCGGACTAGCGGGATTCACCTTAAAAGATACGCAGTATTTT.

This clone was detected only a few times. The chain couples TRBV11-3 to TRBJ2-3; D gene ambiguous. The CDR3 runs to 13 residues. Trimming pared 3 bases from V and 0 bases from J, leaving 4 bases between. Germline V gives CDR1 SGHNT, CDR2 YENEEA. The CDR3 DNA is TGTGCCAGCAGCTTCCTGAGCACAGATACGCAGTATTTT. This encodes CASSFLSTDTQYF.

This clone was seen a handful of times. The chain is built from TRBV6-4 and TRBJ2-1; D is undetermined. CDR3 length: 15 residues. V lost 0 bases, J lost 4 bases, and 10 bases lay in between. The V gene's germline CDR1 is MRHNA and CDR2 SNTAGT. This chain's CDR3 is CASSDSVGEYNEQFF. In DNA form, the CDR3 reads TGTGCCAGCAGTGACTCGGTAGGAGAATACAATGAGCAGTTCTTC.

A few counts support this clone. This may be a read error, as it is one base from a much larger clone. The chain is built from TRBV5-1 and TRBJ2-7; a weak D match, TRBD2 (7 bases). There are 16 residues in the CDR3. The germline V gene has CDR1 SGHRS and CDR2 YFSETQ. The DNA for the CDR3 is TGCGCCCGCAGCTTGGGGGGAGCGGGGACAAGCGTGGAAAAGTACTTC. Its translation is CARSLGGAGTSVEKYF.

V usage is TRBV11-1 and J usage is TRBJ1-2; D remains ambiguous. V was cut by 5 bases and J by 7 bases, with 14 bases left in between. The germline V gene has CDR1 SGHAT and CDR2 FQDESV (reference sequence). The length of the CDR3 is 13 residues. The CDR3 DNA reads TGTGCCAGCAGCCCATCCTTTAAGGTTGGCTACACCTTC. It codes for CASSPSFKVGYTF. The variable domain in full, completed from reference TRBV11-1 and TRBJ1-2, reads EAEVAQSPRYKITEKSQAVAFWCDPISGHATLYWYRQILGQGPELLVQFQDESVVDDSQLPKDRFSAERLKGVDSTLKIQPAELGDSAMYLCASSPSFKVGYTFGSGTRLTVV.